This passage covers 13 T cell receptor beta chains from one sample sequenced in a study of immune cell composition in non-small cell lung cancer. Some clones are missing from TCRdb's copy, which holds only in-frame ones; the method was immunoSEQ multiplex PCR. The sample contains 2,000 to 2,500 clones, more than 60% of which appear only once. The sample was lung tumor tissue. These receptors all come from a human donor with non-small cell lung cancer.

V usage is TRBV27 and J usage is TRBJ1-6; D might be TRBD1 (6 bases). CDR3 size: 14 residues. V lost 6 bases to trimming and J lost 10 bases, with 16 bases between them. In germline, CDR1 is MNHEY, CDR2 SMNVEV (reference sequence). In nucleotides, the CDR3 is TGTGCCAGCAGGACTCGGTCAGGGGAATCACCCCTCCACTTT. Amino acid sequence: CASRTRSGESPLHF.

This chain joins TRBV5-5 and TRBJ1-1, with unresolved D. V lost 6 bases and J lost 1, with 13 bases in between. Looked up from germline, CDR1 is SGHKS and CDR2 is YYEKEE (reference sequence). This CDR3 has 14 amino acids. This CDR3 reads CASIPSAGNTEAFF. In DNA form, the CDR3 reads TGTGCCAGCATCCCCTCGGCAGGGAACACTGAAGCTTTCTTT.

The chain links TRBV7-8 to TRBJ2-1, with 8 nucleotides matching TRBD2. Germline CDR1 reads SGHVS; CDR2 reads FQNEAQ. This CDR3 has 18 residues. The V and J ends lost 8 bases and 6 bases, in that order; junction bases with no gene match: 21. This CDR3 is CASLGPSGSPFRSNEQFF. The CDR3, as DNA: TGTGCCAGCCTGGGTCCAAGCGGGAGTCCCTTCCGTTCCAATGAGCAGTTCTTC.

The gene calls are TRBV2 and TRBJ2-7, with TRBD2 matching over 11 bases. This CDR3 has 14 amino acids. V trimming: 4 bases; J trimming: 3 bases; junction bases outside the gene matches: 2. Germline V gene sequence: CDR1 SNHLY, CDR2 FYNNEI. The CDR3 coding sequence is TGTGCCAGCAGTGGTCTAGCGGGAGGCTACGAGCAGTACTTC. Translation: CASSGLAGGYEQYF.

CDR3 sequence (DNA): TGCGCCAGCAGCCCCGGAGGACTGAACACTGAAGCTTTCTTT. It codes for CASSPGGLNTEAFF. The chain combines TRBV5-1 with TRBJ1-1; no definite D call. Deletions cut 4 bases from V and 0 bases from J, with 10 bases between. The CDR3 is 14 residues long. CDR1 is SGHRS, CDR2 YFSETQ, per germline.

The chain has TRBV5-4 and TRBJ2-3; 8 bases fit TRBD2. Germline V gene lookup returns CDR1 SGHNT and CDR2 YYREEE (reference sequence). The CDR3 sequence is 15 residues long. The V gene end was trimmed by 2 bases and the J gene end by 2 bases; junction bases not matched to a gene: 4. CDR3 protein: CASSFSGASTDTQYF. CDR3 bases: TGTGCCAGCAGCTTTAGCGGGGCCTCCACAGATACGCAGTATTTT.

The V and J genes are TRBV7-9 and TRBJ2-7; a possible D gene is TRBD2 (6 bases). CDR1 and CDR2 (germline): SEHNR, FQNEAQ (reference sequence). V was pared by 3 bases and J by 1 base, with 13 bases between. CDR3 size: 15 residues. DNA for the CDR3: TGTGCCAGCAGCTTTCCGGAGGGACCGTCCTACGAGCAGTACTTC. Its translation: CASSFPEGPSYEQYF.

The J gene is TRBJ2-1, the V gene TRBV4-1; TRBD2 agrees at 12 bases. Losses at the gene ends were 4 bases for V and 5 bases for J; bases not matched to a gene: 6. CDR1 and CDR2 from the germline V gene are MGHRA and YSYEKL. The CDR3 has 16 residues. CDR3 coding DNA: TGCGCCAGCAGCCGGGAGGGACTAGCGGGTAACAATGAGCAGTTCTTC. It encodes CASSREGLAGNNEQFF.

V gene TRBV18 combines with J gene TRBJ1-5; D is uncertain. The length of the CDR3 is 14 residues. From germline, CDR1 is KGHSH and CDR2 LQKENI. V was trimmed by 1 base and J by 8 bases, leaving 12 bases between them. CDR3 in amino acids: CASSPRAGHEPQHF. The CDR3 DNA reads TGTGCCAGCTCACCACGGGCGGGCCATGAGCCCCAGCATTTT.

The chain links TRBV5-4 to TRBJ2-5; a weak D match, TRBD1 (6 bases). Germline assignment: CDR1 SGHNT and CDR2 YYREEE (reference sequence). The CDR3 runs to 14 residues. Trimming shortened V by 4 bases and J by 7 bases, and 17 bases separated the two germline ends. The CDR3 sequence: CASSQTGSEVTQYF. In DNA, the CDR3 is TGTGCCAGCAGCCAAACAGGGTCCGAAGTGACCCAGTACTTC.

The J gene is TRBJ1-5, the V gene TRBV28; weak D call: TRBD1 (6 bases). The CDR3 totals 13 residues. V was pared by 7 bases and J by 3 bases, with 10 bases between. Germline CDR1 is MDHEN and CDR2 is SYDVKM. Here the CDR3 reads CASKGDDNQPQHF. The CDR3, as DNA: TGTGCCAGCAAGGGGGATGACAATCAGCCCCAGCATTTT.

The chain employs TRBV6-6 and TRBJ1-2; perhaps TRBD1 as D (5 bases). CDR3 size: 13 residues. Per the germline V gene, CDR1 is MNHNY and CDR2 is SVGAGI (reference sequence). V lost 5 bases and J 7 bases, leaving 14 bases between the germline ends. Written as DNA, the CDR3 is TGTGCCAGCAGTAATTCAGGGTACCCTGGCTACACCTTC. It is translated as CASSNSGYPGYTF.

CDR3 DNA sequence: TGTGCCAGCAGTTATACAGGGTATCCTAATGAAAAACTGTTTTTT. Amino acids: CASSYTGYPNEKLFF. The rearrangement joins TRBV2 to TRBJ1-4; tentative D call: TRBD1 (6 bases). V was trimmed by 5 bases and J by 3 bases, leaving 13 bases between them. The CDR3 covers 15 residues. CDR1 and CDR2 from the germline V gene are SNHLY and FYNNEI.